The 27 T cell receptor beta chains below come from one sample, sequenced in a study of shared clonotypes between healthy human individuals. Profiling relied on immunoSEQ multiplex PCR, and the TCRdb table lists in-frame clones only, not all of them. The sample holds about 2.4 million clones; over 85% are singletons and the top ten take 0.36%. Sample: naive CD4+ T cells from PBMCs. As for subset: CD45RA+ positively selected. The receptors here all came from a man aged 18 to 30 in good health. Some clones in this sample may be carry-over from other donors' samples.

The gene calls are TRBV7-2 and TRBJ2-7; D is perhaps TRBD1 or TRBD2 (5 bases each). CDR3 size: 15 residues. V lost 2 bases and J lost 3, with 14 bases in between. Germline lookup yields CDR1 SGHTA and CDR2 FQGNSA. CDR3 DNA sequence: TGTGCCAGCAGCTTACCGGGACGTATGGGCTACGAGCAGTACTTC. Its translation: CASSLPGRMGYEQYF.

The rearrangement joins TRBV6-1 to TRBJ2-7; TRBD2 matches 7 bases. The CDR3 spans 15 residues. V gave up 0 bases and J gave up 3 bases; unmatched junction bases: 5. Germline lookup yields CDR1 MNHNS and CDR2 SASEGT. CDR3 DNA: TGTGCCAGCAGTGAAGCGGGGAGGGCCATCTACGAGCAGTACTTC. This codes for CASSEAGRAIYEQYF.

This chain uses TRBV5-4 with TRBJ2-1; 7 nucleotides match TRBD2. This CDR3 is 17 amino acids long. Germline V CDR1 and CDR2: SGHNT, YYREEE (reference sequence). V gave up 5 bases and J gave up 4 bases; unmatched junction bases: 15. CDR3 nucleotides: TGTGCCAGCAGTTCCGGGAGCGGGGTAGCTGTTTACAATGAGCAGTTCTTC. Protein sequence: CASSSGSGVAVYNEQFF.

This clone was detected once. The chain uses TRBV6-1 and TRBJ2-1; 12 bases align to TRBD1. J gave up 5 bases and V 5 bases, and 4 bases lay outside the gene matches. The CDR3 consists of 15 residues. The germline V gene encodes CDR1 MNHNS and CDR2 SASEGT. CDR3 sequence (DNA): TGTGCCAGCAGTCCGAGGGACAGGGGGCACAATGAGCAGTTCTTC. It is translated as CASSPRDRGHNEQFF.

The chain couples TRBV11-3 to TRBJ2-2, with D tentatively TRBD2 (6 bases). From germline, CDR1 is SGHNT and CDR2 YENEEA. The CDR3 totals 17 residues. Trimming cost V 1 base and J 4 bases, with 16 bases left between them. The CDR3 reads CASSLVGGAGATGELFF. CDR3 DNA: TGTGCCAGCAGCTTAGTGGGAGGAGCGGGCGCCACCGGGGAGCTGTTTTTT.

This sequence joins TRBV19 and TRBJ2-1, with 15 nucleotides matching TRBD2. The CDR3 has 16 residues. Germline values: CDR1 LNHDA, CDR2 SQIVND (reference sequence). With V trimmed by 7 bases and J by 8 bases, 9 bases remained unmatched. The CDR3 DNA follows: TGTGCCAGTAATTCCGGGACTAGCGGGAGGATCTATGAGCAGTTCTTC. Translation: CASNSGTSGRIYEQFF.

Comment on this clone: The same CDR3 arises from other DNA sequences in this sample as well. The gene calls are TRBV5-1 and TRBJ2-5; 9 bases line up with TRBD1. The CDR3 length is 15 residues. CDR1 SGHRS and CDR2 YFSETQ come from the germline V gene. V lost 1 base to trimming and J lost 3 bases; unmatched junction nucleotides: 4. This CDR3 reads CASSLTGGREETQYF. The CDR3, as DNA: TGCGCCAGCAGCTTGACAGGGGGCCGGGAAGAGACCCAGTACTTC.

The J gene is TRBJ2-7, the V gene TRBV21-1. TRBV21-1 is recorded as a pseudogene. The CDR3 loop spans 12 amino acids. Here the CDR3 DNA reads TGTGCCAGCAGCCCTCCGAGACGGCAGCCTCACGTC. As protein: CASSPPRRQPHV.

The chain recombines TRBV6-5 with TRBJ1-2; possibly TRBD1 for D (6 bases). The length of the CDR3 is 13 residues. Deletions cut 2 bases from V and 8 bases from J, with 12 bases between. Germline CDR1 and CDR2: MNHEY and SVGAGI. CDR3 DNA: TGTGCCAGCAGTTACCTGGGGGCGGAGGGCTACACCTTC. Translated, it gives CASSYLGAEGYTF.

The genes are TRBV2 and TRBJ2-1; TRBD1 matches 9 bases. CDR1 is SNHLY and CDR2 is FYNNEI in the germline V gene. There are 15 residues in the CDR3. Trimming at V came to 9 bases and at J to 6 bases, leaving 12 bases not matched to a gene. The CDR3 DNA reads TGTGCCAGTCCGGGACAGGGACCCATGTCCAATGAGCAGTTCTTC. This gives the protein CASPGQGPMSNEQFF.

This clone has just a few counts. This chain connects TRBV7-8 to TRBJ1-5; D call uncertain. Germline-derived CDR1 and CDR2 are SGHVS and FQNEAQ. Trimming took 1 base from V and 5 from J, leaving 6 bases between them. There are 13 residues in the CDR3. The CDR3 DNA is TGTGCCAGCAGCTTAGGCCCCGATCAGCCCCAGCATTTT. Residues: CASSLGPDQPQHF. The full variable domain, with the rest looked up from reference TRBV7-8 and TRBJ1-5, is GAGVSQSPRYKVAKRGQDVALRCDPISGHVSLFWYQQALGQGPEFLTYFQNEAQLDKSGLPSDRFFAERPEGSVSTLKIQRTQQEDSAVYLCASSLGPDQPQHFGDGTRLSIL.

The rearrangement uses TRBV7-2 and TRBJ1-3, with D hard to call. The CDR3 extends over 13 amino acids. Trimming took off 8 bases at V and 0 bases at J, with 8 bases between the two ends. Germline CDR1 and CDR2: SGHTA and FQGNSA. Here the CDR3 reads CASQRGSGNTIYF. The CDR3 DNA reads as TGTGCCAGCCAACGAGGCTCTGGAAACACCATATATTTT.

To note about this clone: The sample has other DNA sequences that encode this CDR3 too. The chain combines TRBV5-1 with TRBJ1-1; weak D call: TRBD1 (5 bases). The ends were cut back, 0 bases at V and 3 bases at J, with 12 bases in the middle. This CDR3 contains 15 residues. The germline V gene has CDR1 SGHRS and CDR2 YFSETQ. The DNA for the CDR3 is TGCGCCAGCAGCTTGGTGGGACCCGAGGACACTGAAGCTTTCTTT. Translated, it gives CASSLVGPEDTEAFF.

The chain carries TRBV6-1 and TRBJ1-1; D gene uncertain. CDR1 is MNHNS and CDR2 is SASEGT in the germline V gene. Deletions cut 2 bases from V and 9 bases from J, with 13 bases between. CDR3 length: 13 amino acids. Written as DNA, the CDR3 is TGTGCCAGCAGTGAATGGAGGCAGGCACAAGCTTTCTTT. Translating it yields CASSEWRQAQAFF.

The genes are TRBV4-3 and TRBJ2-3, with a possible D match to TRBD2 (6 bases). Germline CDR1 reads LGHNA; CDR2 reads YSLEER. This CDR3 comprises 14 residues. V was clipped by 3 bases and J by 6 bases, with 13 bases between them. The CDR3 DNA follows: TGCGCCAGCAGCCAGCGGGATCTCTCCGATACGCAGTATTTT. Protein sequence: CASSQRDLSDTQYF.

V gene TRBV5-4 combines with J gene TRBJ2-2; a weak D match, TRBD2 (6 bases). Trimming took off 4 bases at V and 4 bases at J, with 11 bases between the two ends. This CDR3 has 14 amino acids. CDR1 is SGHNT, CDR2 YYREEE, per germline (reference sequence). The CDR3 is CASSPAGGTGELFF. The CDR3 region has the DNA TGTGCCAGCAGCCCGGCCGGGGGCACCGGGGAGCTGTTTTTT.

The rearrangement links TRBV14 to TRBJ2-3; 7 nucleotides match TRBD2. Germline CDR1 is SGHDN and CDR2 is FVKESK. This CDR3 is built from 17 residues. With 0 bases clipped from V and 3 bases from J, the junction kept 9 bases outside the gene matches. The CDR3 DNA reads as TGTGCCAGCAGCCAAGATTTGCGGGAGTGGGAGACAGATACGCAGTATTTT. Protein product: CASSQDLREWETDTQYF.

The rearrangement joins TRBV6-1 to TRBJ2-5; D is perhaps TRBD1 (5 bases). The CDR3 runs to 13 residues. CDR1 is MNHNS, CDR2 SASEGT, per germline. With 5 bases removed from V and 5 bases from J, the gap between germline ends came to 12 bases. Written as DNA, the CDR3 is TGTGCCAGCAGTTATGACAGAGGTGAGACCCAGTACTTC. Its protein product is CASSYDRGETQYF.

This clone was observed a single time. This chain joins TRBV5-1 and TRBJ2-7, with D possibly TRBD1 on 8 matching bases. CDR1 and CDR2 from the germline V gene are SGHRS and YFSETQ. The length of the CDR3 is 17 residues. V lost 3 bases to trimming and J lost 2 bases, with 21 bases between them. DNA of the CDR3: TGCGCCAGCAGCTCGGGGGGACGGACAGGGCCGACCTACGAGCAGTACTTC. Encoded protein: CASSSGGRTGPTYEQYF.

V gene TRBV2 combines with J gene TRBJ2-1; TRBD1 might be the D (6 bases). Germline V gene sequence: CDR1 SNHLY, CDR2 FYNNEI. The CDR3 sequence is 14 residues long. Trimming took off 1 base at V and 6 bases at J, with 10 bases between the two ends. The CDR3 DNA follows: TGTGCCAGCAGTGAAGGTAGCAGGGGCAATGAGCAGTTCTTC. Translating gives CASSEGSRGNEQFF.

The chain is built from TRBV11-2 and TRBJ2-3, with D perhaps matching TRBD1 (6 bases). This CDR3 comprises 15 residues. V dropped 0 bases and J dropped 2 bases, with 9 bases sitting between them. Germline V gene lookup returns CDR1 SGHAT and CDR2 FQNNGV. The CDR3 sequence: CASSLDRTDTDTQYF. The CDR3, as DNA: TGTGCCAGCAGCTTAGACCGGACAGACACAGATACGCAGTATTTT.

This clone occurred a few times. The rearrangement links TRBV29-1 to TRBJ1-5; no firm D call. The CDR3 is made up of 13 amino acids. V was trimmed by 4 bases and J by 1 base, leaving 8 bases between them. Germline CDR1 SQVTM, CDR2 ANQGSEA. CDR3 loop: CSVVWQSNQPQHF. CDR3 sequence (DNA): TGCAGCGTTGTATGGCAGAGCAATCAGCCCCAGCATTTT.

This clone was observed a single time. In nucleotides, the CDR3 is TGCGCCAGCAGCTTGGGTTATCCGGGACGTGGTAATGAAAAACTGTTTTTT. Its translation: CASSLGYPGRGNEKLFF. The chain has TRBV5-1 and TRBJ1-4, with a weak D call TRBD1 (5 bases). The V end was cut by 0 bases, the J end by 4 bases, with 16 bases between. The CDR3 spans 17 residues. Germline-derived CDR1 and CDR2 are SGHRS and YFSETQ.

This clone has more than one count but fewer than ten. The V call is TRBV27, the J call TRBJ1-1; 7 positions agree with TRBD1. V was clipped by 2 bases and J by 10 bases; unmatched bases: 7. CDR3 length: 13 residues. CDR1 and CDR2 from the germline V gene are MNHEY and SMNVEV (reference sequence). The CDR3 is CASSLNRGRGAFF. CDR3 bases: TGTGCCAGCAGTTTAAACAGGGGCCGGGGAGCTTTCTTT.

This rearrangement joins TRBV7-2 to TRBJ1-2, with TRBD1 as a possible D gene (6 bases). From germline, CDR1 is SGHTA and CDR2 FQGNSA. This CDR3 is 14 amino acids long. V shed 5 bases and J shed 4 bases, with 14 bases lying between them. The CDR3 nucleotides read TGTGCCAGCAGCATAGGGGGTTTCGGCTATGGCTACACCTTC. Protein sequence: CASSIGGFGYGYTF.

This chain uses TRBV27 with TRBJ2-6; D not resolved. Trimming removed 8 bases from V and 2 bases from J, with 7 bases in between. This CDR3 is built from 13 residues. CDR1 MNHEY and CDR2 SMNVEV come from the germline V gene (reference sequence). The CDR3 DNA reads TGTGCCAGCCAACGCCCTGGGGCCAACGTCCTGACTTTC. Encoded protein: CASQRPGANVLTF.

This chain connects TRBV7-9 to TRBJ2-1; no firm D call. With 10 bases removed from V and 6 bases from J, the gap between germline ends came to 16 bases. The germline V gene encodes CDR1 SEHNR and CDR2 FQNEAQ (reference sequence). This CDR3 region has 13 residues. CDR3 sequence: CATNPLGFNEQFF. The CDR3 DNA is TGTGCCACTAACCCCCTAGGGTTCAATGAGCAGTTCTTC.